Following are 21 T cell receptor beta chains from one sample sequenced in a study of blood T cells in healthy people across ages. Together with a sample-barcoded 5' primer, a J-beta primer mix was included in a second PCR lasting roughly 7 to 11 cycles. TCRdb itself ran the 5' RACE reads through MiXCR, one entry per CDR3 protein. This sample has about 640,000 distinct CDR3 sequences, with 25% to 35% found just once. Source material: blood. These receptors all come from a woman of 80 years or more in good health.

This clonotype was observed once. The rearrangement links TRBV6-5 to TRBJ1-1, with D possibly matching TRBD1 (5 bases). The CDR3 has 16 residues. Germline CDR1 is MNHEY and CDR2 is SVGAGI. V was cut by 2 bases and J by 1 base, with 14 bases left in between. The chain's CDR3 is CASSYGGVAPNTEAFF. CDR3 DNA sequence: TGTGCCAGCAGTTACGGGGGAGTGGCTCCGAACACTGAAGCTTTCTTT.

Ten or more counts support this clonotype. One end of the junction varies from germline; a read error may be responsible. The chain carries TRBV5-1 and TRBJ2-7, with a weak D call TRBD2 (5 bases). Germline CDR1 reads SGHRS; CDR2 reads YFSETQ. The CDR3 is 14 residues long. This CDR3 reads CARSLSFEGYEQYF. CDR3 DNA: TGCGCCAGAAGCTTATCTTTTGAGGGCTACGAGCAGTACTTC.

The table lists this clonotype with a few counts. A read error may produce the germline difference seen at one junction end. The rearrangement uses TRBV30 and TRBJ1-6; D is unresolved. Germline lookup yields CDR1 GTSNPN and CDR2 SVGIG (reference sequence). The CDR3 spans 12 residues. CDR3 nucleotide sequence: TGTGCCTGGAGCTTTAATAACTCACCCCTCCACTTT. Translated, it gives CAWSFNNSPLHF.

This clonotype appeared many times. The chain has TRBV7-3 and TRBJ2-5; TRBD1 might be the D (7 bases). The CDR3 is 15 residues long. Germline values: CDR1 SGHTA, CDR2 FQGTGA. Trimming left V 5 bases short and J 4 bases short, with 17 bases between. CDR3 coding DNA: TGTGCCAGCAGCCAGGGGGGTCCCTCGAGAGAGACCCAGTACTTC. Translated, it gives CASSQGGPSRETQYF.

V gene TRBV6-2 or TRBV6-3 combines with J gene TRBJ1-5, with TRBD1 matching over 7 bases. The trim removed 6 bases at V and 1 base at J, leaving 18 bases unmatched. Germline V CDR1 and CDR2: MNHEY, SVGEGT. There are 19 residues in the CDR3. The CDR3: CASSASPGGGRLSNQPQHF. CDR3 DNA: TGTGCCAGCAGCGCATCCCCTGGAGGGGGCAGGTTGAGCAATCAGCCCCAGCATTTT.

This clonotype was seen more than once but under ten times. A read error is possible here, since a much larger clone lies one base away. V gene TRBV11-2 combines with J gene TRBJ2-4; 9 bases agree with TRBD1. This CDR3 spans 16 amino acids. V trimming: 5 bases; J trimming: 13 bases; junction bases outside the gene matches: 18. CDR1 SGHAT and CDR2 FQNNGV come from the germline V gene. This CDR3 is CASSEVGDRGLNEQYF. The CDR3 DNA reads TGTGCCAGCAGCGAGGTCGGAGACAGGGGGTTAAATGAGCAGTACTTC.

The sample holds many counts of this clonotype. The chain uses TRBV5-1 and TRBJ1-4; 8 bases line up with TRBD1. Germline V gene lookup returns CDR1 SGHRS and CDR2 YFSETQ. This CDR3 contains 15 residues. Losses at the gene ends were 4 bases for V and 3 bases for J; bases not matched to a gene: 5. This CDR3 is CASSAGQGPNEKLFF. In DNA, the CDR3 is TGCGCCAGCAGCGCAGGACAGGGCCCTAATGAAAAACTGTTTTTT.

The V gene is TRBV20-1, the J gene TRBJ2-7; 13 nucleotides align to TRBD2. The J call may be in error: the DNA end matches TRBJ2-5 better. Germline V gives CDR1 DFQATT, CDR2 SNEGSKA (reference sequence). The CDR3 extends over 15 amino acids. Here the CDR3 DNA reads TGCAGTGCTAGTTCTCGGACTAGCGGGAGTGGGACCCAGTACTTC. Encoded protein: CSASSRTSGSGTQYF.

V and J are TRBV4-2 and TRBJ2-4; weak D call: TRBD1 (6 bases). Germline V gene sequence: CDR1 LGHNA, CDR2 YNFKEQ. This CDR3 comprises 15 residues. V dropped 5 bases and J dropped 2 bases, with 13 bases sitting between them. The CDR3 region has the DNA TGTGCCAGCAGCTTGAATAGGGGGACCAAAAACATTCAGTACTTC. Its protein is CASSLNRGTKNIQYF.

This clonotype was seen a handful of times. The CDR3 DNA reads as TGTGCCAGCAGCGTAAGGGGTAGGGCCCGCTCCTACAATGAGCAGTTCTTC. It yields the protein CASSVRGRARSYNEQFF. The chain couples TRBV11-2 to TRBJ2-1; the D gene is possibly TRBD1 (5 bases). Germline V CDR1 and CDR2: SGHAT, FQNNGV. The CDR3 spans 17 residues. The V end was cut by 5 bases, the J end by 0 bases, with 17 bases between.

This clonotype has only a few counts. The chain is built from TRBV5-8 and TRBJ1-1; 9 bases are shared with TRBD1. Germline CDR1 is SGHTS and CDR2 is YDEGEE. The CDR3 length is 17 residues. The trim removed 3 bases at V and 2 bases at J, leaving 11 bases unmatched. The CDR3, as DNA: TGTGCCAGCAGCTCAAACCGGGACAGGGTCCTTAACACTGAAGCTTTCTTT. Translation: CASSSNRDRVLNTEAFF.

In this sample, this clonotype turned up many times. The V gene is TRBV6-6, the J gene TRBJ2-7; 8 bases map to TRBD1. Germline V CDR1 and CDR2: MNHNY, SVGAGI (reference sequence). The CDR3 is made up of 13 amino acids. V lost 6 bases and J lost 6; bases outside the gene matches: 7. CDR3 nucleotide sequence: TGTGCCAGCAGCGGACAGGGCAGAAGCGAGCAGTACTTC. This gives the protein CASSGQGRSEQYF.

There are a few counts of this clonotype. V gene TRBV25-1 combines with J gene TRBJ1-1; 9 bases fit TRBD1. After removal of 4 bases from V and 0 bases from J, the junction contained 6 bases not matched to a gene. This CDR3 contains 16 residues. Germline CDR1 reads MGHDK; CDR2 reads SYGVNS. The CDR3 DNA sequence: TGTGCCAGCAGTGGTCCGGGACAGGGAATGAACACTGAAGCTTTCTTT. It yields the protein CASSGPGQGMNTEAFF.

Worth noting for this clonotype: Possible read error: a much larger clone is one base away. The CDR3: CSVVGGQGLNCGYTF. CDR3 DNA sequence: TGCAGCGTCGTCGGGGGACAGGGGCTTAACTGTGGCTACACCTTC. The V call is TRBV29-1, the J call TRBJ1-2; 10 bases are a match to TRBD1. This CDR3 has 15 residues. Germline V gives CDR1 SQVTM, CDR2 ANQGSEA.

This chain uses TRBV12-3 or TRBV12-4 with TRBJ2-1; perhaps TRBD2 as D (6 bases). V was trimmed by 4 bases and J by 8 bases, leaving 15 bases between them. CDR3 length: 14 residues. CDR3 sequence (DNA): TGTGCCAGCAGTTCGGACGGGAGAGGCGATGAGCAGTTCTTC. Amino acids: CASSSDGRGDEQFF.

Notes on this clonotype: A much larger clone sits a single nucleotide away, making a read error possible. V usage is TRBV18 and J usage is TRBJ2-5, with D maybe TRBD1 (5 bases). Germline assignment: CDR1 KGHSH and CDR2 LQKENI. V lost 5 bases and J 11 bases, leaving 12 bases between the germline ends. CDR3 length: 11 amino acids. CDR3 loop: CASSVTDGQYF. The CDR3 DNA reads as TGTGCCAGCTCAGTGACAGACGGGCAGTACTTC.

In regard to this clonotype: Being one base from a much bigger clone, this may be a read error. This chain joins TRBV5-1 and TRBJ1-2; D ambiguous. This CDR3 comprises 15 residues. Deletions cut 0 bases from V and 4 bases from J, with 13 bases between. Germline V lookup: CDR1 SGHRS, CDR2 YFSETQ. The CDR3 nucleotides read TGCGCCAGCAGCTTGGGCACGGCAACCATCTATGGCTACACCTTC. This gives the protein CASSLGTATIYGYTF.

As for this clonotype: A much larger clone differs by one base, so this may be a read error. The chain carries TRBV6-2 or TRBV6-3 and TRBJ2-1; 14 bases are a match to TRBD2. The ends lost 7 bases at V and 2 bases at J; junction bases unmatched: 13. CDR3 length: 19 residues. Germline V gene sequence: CDR1 MNHEY, CDR2 SVGEGT. The CDR3 sequence is CASTKEGLAGGSTYNEQFF. CDR3 sequence (DNA): TGTGCCAGCACTAAAGAAGGACTAGCGGGGGGCTCAACCTACAATGAGCAGTTCTTC.

This clonotype was recorded a few times. The chain recombines TRBV15 with TRBJ1-2; D is perhaps TRBD1 (5 bases). CDR1 LNHNV and CDR2 YYDKDF come from the germline V gene (reference sequence). The CDR3 runs to 15 residues. V was cut by 5 bases and J by 1 base, with 14 bases left in between. For the CDR3, the DNA is TGTGCCACCAGCGCAGGGAGGGGAGGTAACTATGGCTACACCTTC. This sequence encodes CATSAGRGGNYGYTF.

The rearrangement joins TRBV5-1 to TRBJ2-7; possibly TRBD1 for D (6 bases). With 5 bases removed from V and 4 bases from J, the gap between germline ends came to 10 bases. Germline-derived CDR1 and CDR2 are SGHRS and YFSETQ. This CDR3 spans 12 amino acids. The CDR3: CASRYRVYEQYF. The CDR3 coding sequence is TGCGCCAGCAGGTACAGGGTTTACGAGCAGTACTTC.

There are many counts of this clonotype. The chain joins TRBV7-2 to TRBJ2-7; 8 bases are shared with TRBD2. V gave up 4 bases and J gave up 1 base; unmatched junction bases: 6. Looked up from germline, CDR1 is SGHTA and CDR2 is FQGNSA. The CDR3 sequence is 15 residues long. The CDR3 protein is CASSSAGTRSYEQYF. For the CDR3, the DNA is TGTGCCAGCAGCTCGGCGGGGACTAGGTCCTACGAGCAGTACTTC.